This T cell receptor beta chain was recovered during a study of regulatory dendritic cells for organ transplantation (TCRdb year 2017). For the study in its entirety: The TCRbeta repertoires of sorted naive and memory CD4+ and CD8+ T cells were sequenced before and after allostimulation with regulatory or mature dendritic cells. What the authors observed across the whole study: The repertoires of naive CD4+ and CD8+ T cells were highly diverse, while memory cell repertoires were less diverse, with memory CD8+ cells being the most oligoclonal. Only a couple of subjects were sequenced, and the authors noted considerable between-individual heterogeneity in the alloreactive memory CD8+ T cell pool. Among the resting subsets, the most alloreactive TCR clonotypes were found in memory CD8+ T cells. In both subjects, allostimulation led to expansion of memory CD8+ clones, though the expansion induced by regulatory dendritic cells appeared to be more limited than that induced by mature dendritic cells.

FACS was used to sort CD4+ or CD8+ cells into naive T cells, defined as CD45RA+, and memory T cells, defined as CD45RO+. The T cells used for TCR sequencing were obtained from a couple of healthy control subjects. Unstimulated sorted T cell subsets served as baseline controls for the mixed lymphocyte reactions. The Qiagen DNeasy Blood & Tissue Kit was used for extraction of genomic DNA. V ends up 1 base short and J 4 bases short, with an unmatched junction base count of 6. From its cysteine to its phenylalanine, the CDR3 spans 15 amino acids. Kept here is only the CDR3 DNA, which spans 45 bases and is read in frame from base 1. CDR1 is given as SGDLS and CDR2 as YYNGEE, both from the germline V gene. Of note for this clone: It has no known antigen specificity. No much larger clone exists at a distance of one base, and base qualities are not known.

Multiplexed two-step PCR with Vbeta-specific forward primers and Jbeta-specific reverse primers was used to amplify TCRbeta CDR3 regions. The TCRbeta libraries were sequenced on an Illumina instrument via the immunoSEQ service. Regarding the original processing steps: IMGT annotation was used to assign V, D and J genes, and synthetic CDR3 analogues were used to correct the counts for multiplex PCR bias. The immunoSEQ Analyzer calculated repertoire clonality as one minus the normalized Shannon entropy. Fisher's exact test with Benjamini-Hochberg false discovery rate control was used to define clonal expansion, with two-tailed P<0.01. TCRdb obtained this table from immuneACCESS and retained in-frame rearrangements with V and J assigned. These tables miss some clones; where compared with another copy, unresolved V genes account for less than half of the shortfall, and the remainder is unexplained. That table supplies the V and J calls and clone size; D and trimming were determined from the DNA. The sample table shows 28,000 or so clones, and roughly 80% are seen once. The ten largest clonotypes hold about 0.095% of the sample.

This TCR derives from a human donor in good health. The rearranged chain carries TRBV9 and TRBJ2-3, with TRBD2 identical over 7 junction bases. Sequencing used naive CD4+ T cells from blood. The cell subset or site tag for this specimen amounts to: CD45RA+ naive T cells. CDR3 region: CASSVRAGVPDTQYF. The bases read TGTGCCAGCAGCGTAAGGGCGGGGGTCCCAGATACGCAGTATTTT. Reference TRBV9 and TRBJ2-3 genes cover what lies past the CDR3, so the full variable domain is DSGVTQTPKHLITATGQRVTLRCSPRSGDLSVYWYQQSLDQGLQFLIQYYNGEERAKGNILERFSAQQFPDLHSELNLSSLELGDSALYFCASSVRAGVPDTQYFGPGTRLTVL.